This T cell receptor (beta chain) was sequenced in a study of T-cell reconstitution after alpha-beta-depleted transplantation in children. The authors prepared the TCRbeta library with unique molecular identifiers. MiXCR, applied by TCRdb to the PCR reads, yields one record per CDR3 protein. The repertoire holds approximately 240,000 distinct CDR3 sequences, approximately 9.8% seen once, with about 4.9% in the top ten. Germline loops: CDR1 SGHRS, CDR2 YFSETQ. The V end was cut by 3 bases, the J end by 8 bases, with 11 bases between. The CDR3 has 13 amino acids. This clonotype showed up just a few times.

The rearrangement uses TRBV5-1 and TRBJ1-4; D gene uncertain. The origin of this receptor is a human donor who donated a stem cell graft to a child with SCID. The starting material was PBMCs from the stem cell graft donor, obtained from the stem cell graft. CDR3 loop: CASSSGPREKLFF. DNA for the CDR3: TGCGCCAGCAGCTCCGGGCCGAGGGAAAAACTGTTTTTT.